What follows is one T cell receptor beta chain and its context. The data originate from a study of OX40 agonist ivuxolimab in advanced cancers. Study context: Every 2 weeks, ivuxolimab was infused into the patients intravenously at between 0.01 and 10 mg/kg.

TCRdb's copy holds only in-frame clones and misses some; the assay was immunoSEQ multiplex PCR. Of approximately 39,000 clones listed, about three quarters are singletons. The origin of this receptor is an adult with an advanced solid tumor such as melanoma, head and neck, liver or kidney cancer. The material sequenced was CD4+ or CD8+ T cells sorted from blood, taken in a trial of the OX40 agonist ivuxolimab.

DNA for the CDR3: TGCAGCGTTGGTTTGGGCAGCGGGGCCAGCACAGATACGCAGTATTTT. This gives the protein CSVGLGSGASTDTQYF. This chain joins TRBV29-1 and TRBJ2-3, with 7 positions matching TRBD2. The J segment lost 0 bases and the V segment lost 4 bases, leaving 10 bases of the junction unmatched. The CDR3 spans 16 residues. In germline, CDR1 is SQVTM, CDR2 ANQGSEA.